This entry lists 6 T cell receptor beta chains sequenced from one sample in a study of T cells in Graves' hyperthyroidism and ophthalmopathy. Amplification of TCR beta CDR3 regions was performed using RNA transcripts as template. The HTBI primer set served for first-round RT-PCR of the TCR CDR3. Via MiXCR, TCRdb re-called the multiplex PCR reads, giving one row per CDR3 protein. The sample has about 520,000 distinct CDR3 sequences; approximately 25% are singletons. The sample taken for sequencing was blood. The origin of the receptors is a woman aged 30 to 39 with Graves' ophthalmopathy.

The chain's CDR3 is CASSFGGQGGYEQYF. As DNA, the CDR3 is TGTGCCAGCAGCTTTGGAGGGCAGGGGGGCTACGAGCAGTACTTC. The chain combines TRBV7-6 with TRBJ2-7, with D possibly TRBD1 on 7 matching bases. Between the trimmed V and J ends, which lost 3 bases and 3 bases, there was a span of 15 bases. Germline V gene sequence: CDR1 SGHVS, CDR2 FNYEAQ. The CDR3 consists of 15 residues.

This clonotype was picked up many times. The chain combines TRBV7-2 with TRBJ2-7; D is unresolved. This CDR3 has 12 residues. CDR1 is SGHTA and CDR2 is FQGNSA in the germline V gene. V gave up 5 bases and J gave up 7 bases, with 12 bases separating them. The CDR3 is CASSLPGEEQYF. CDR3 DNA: TGTGCCAGCAGCCTACCTGGGGAAGAGCAGTACTTC.

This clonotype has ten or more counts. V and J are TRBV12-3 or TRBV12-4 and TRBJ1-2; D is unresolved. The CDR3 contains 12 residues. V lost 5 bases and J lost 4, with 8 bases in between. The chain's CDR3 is CASSPSVYGYTF. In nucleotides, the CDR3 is TGTGCCAGCAGTCCAAGCGTCTATGGCTACACCTTC.

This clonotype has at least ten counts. CDR3 in amino acids: CASSELTGKNIQYF. In DNA, the CDR3 is TGTGCCAGCAGTGAATTGACAGGCAAAAACATTCAGTACTTC. The chain combines TRBV25-1 with TRBJ2-4, with D possibly TRBD1 on 6 matching bases. V was cut by 1 base and J by 3 bases, with 7 bases left in between. Per germline, CDR1 MGHDK and CDR2 SYGVNS. The CDR3 is 14 amino acids.

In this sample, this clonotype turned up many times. The CDR3 loop is CASSEVRGGTQYF. The CDR3, as DNA: TGTGCCAGCAGTGAAGTCAGGGGAGGGACCCAGTACTTC. V is TRBV6-1 and J is TRBJ2-5, with D possibly being TRBD1 or TRBD2 (6 bases each). The CDR3 totals 13 residues. The germline CDR1 and CDR2 sequences are MNHNS and SASEGT. With 1 base removed from V and 7 bases from J, the gap between germline ends came to 10 bases.

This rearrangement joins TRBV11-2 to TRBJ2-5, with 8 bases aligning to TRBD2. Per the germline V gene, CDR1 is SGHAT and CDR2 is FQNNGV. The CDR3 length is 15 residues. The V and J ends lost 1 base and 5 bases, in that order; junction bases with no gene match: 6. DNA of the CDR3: TGTGCCAGCAGCTTAGCGGCAGCGGGGGTGGAGACCCAGTACTTC. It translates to CASSLAAAGVETQYF.